This TCR beta chain was recorded in a study of human T cells and chemical hapten exposure. For the study at large: Enrolled patients were predominantly female and had alopecia areata, totalis or universalis.

This clonotype was observed a handful of times. Its target is not known. Each CDR3 protein is one row after TCRdb ran MiXCR on the RACE reads. This table has 150,000 to 200,000 distinct CDR3 sequences, about a fifth appearing once. The CDR3 is 14 residues long. V gave up 4 bases and J gave up 3 bases; unmatched junction bases: 7. CDR1 and CDR2 (germline): SQVTM, ANQGSEA. Study-level results: Versus controls, significantly more large CDR3 similarity clusters arose from expanded TCRs. No alteration of TCRs above 1 in 1000 frequency was seen with DPC sensitization. Counts of expanded TCRs (at PT1) showed a positive correlation with patch test score.

This sample's time point: patch test 1, 2 weeks after DPC sensitization. Treatment given: therapeutic diphenylcyclopropenone sensitization with weekly scalp DPC. The genes are TRBV29-1 and TRBJ2-3; 7 nucleotides match TRBD1. The receptor's source is a woman between 45 and 60 years old with alopecia areata. Some clones in this sample may be carry-over from other donors' samples. The starting material was whole blood, obtained in connection with sensitization to the hapten diphenylcyclopropenone (DPC). This CDR3 reads CSVGKTGETDTQYF. Here the CDR3 DNA reads TGCAGCGTTGGGAAAACAGGGGAGACAGATACGCAGTATTTT.